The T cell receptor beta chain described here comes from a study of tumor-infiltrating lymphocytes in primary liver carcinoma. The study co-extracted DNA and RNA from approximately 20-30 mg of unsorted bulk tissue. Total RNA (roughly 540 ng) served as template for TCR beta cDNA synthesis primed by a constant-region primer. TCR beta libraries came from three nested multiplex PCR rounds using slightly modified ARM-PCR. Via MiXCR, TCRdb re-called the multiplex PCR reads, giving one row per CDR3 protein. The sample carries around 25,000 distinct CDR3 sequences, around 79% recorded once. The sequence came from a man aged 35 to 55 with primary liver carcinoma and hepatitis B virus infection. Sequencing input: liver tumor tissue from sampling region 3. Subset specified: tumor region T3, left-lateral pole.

CDR3: CAISQWDRDYGYTF. CDR3 in DNA: TGCGCCATTAGCCAATGGGACAGGGACTATGGCTACACCTTC. The chain links TRBV4-1 to TRBJ1-2; 9 nucleotides align to TRBD1. CDR3 length equals 14 residues. V shed 10 bases and J 3 bases; nucleotides not matched to a gene: 9. Germline V gene data show CDR1 as MGHRA and CDR2 as YSYEKL.